The sequence of this TCR beta chain was determined in a study of CD8+CD57+ T cells in acquired aplastic anemia (dated by TCRdb to the late 2010s). With respect to the entire study: DNA extracted from sorted CD4+ and CD8+ cells had a mean of approximately 3 ug, with a range of 0.2 to 27.4 ug. CD8+CD57+ expansion was defined as a frequency above the mean frequency observed in healthy subjects. Here is what the overall study found, with its caveats: Patients and healthy controls showed no significant difference in CD8+ Simpson's diversity (P=0.060). Around 27 CD8+ CDR3 sequences were found to be shared between patients and controls, but these sequences appeared to be highly expressed in patients and within the immunodominant clones of the patients.

Genomic DNA was used as template for profiling of TCR beta VDJ combinations and CDR3 sequences. An Illumina HiSeq 2000 was used for TCR repertoire sequencing. Under the source paper's analysis protocol: TRBV/TRBJ rearrangement plots, CDR3 size and DJ length profiles, and Simpson's diversity index were used to evaluate the repertoires. The most abundant DNA sequence in the deep sequencing data was defined as the immunodominant clone. CDR3 amino acid sequences were checked for sharing across subjects and were also compared against the VDJdb database and published repertoires. Clones were called with MiXCR by TCRdb after fastp trimmed the public reads at Q25, and only in-frame beta chains were retained. Each entry is one CDR3 protein sequence, shown with its most common DNA and genes. These V and J calls derive from TCRdb rather than the authors' analysis. This sample lists approximately 80,000 distinct CDR3 sequences; around 70% were detected once. The ten most abundant clones make up approximately 78% of the sample.

Expansion of CD8+CD57+ cells had been shown by flow cytometry in the patients chosen for sequencing. Every patient had a diagnosis of severe acquired aplastic anemia based on International Study of Aplastic Anemia and Agranulocytosis and Camitta criteria. Patients had received no therapy at the time of blood sampling. In the study, sorted CD4+ and CD8+ blood T cells from patients with severe aplastic anemia and from healthy subjects underwent deep sequencing of TCR repertoires. Patients were enrolled in the USA under clinicaltrials.gov protocols 00001620, 01623167, 00001397, 00071045, 00081523 and 00961064. Ficoll-Paque density gradient centrifugation was used to isolate peripheral blood mononuclear cells. Before DNA extraction, CD4+ and CD8+ T cells were sorted by FACS or by magnetic beads. Regarding this clonotype: The antigen this receptor binds is unknown. Base qualities are not provided; no much larger clone lies one nucleotide away.

From cysteine to phenylalanine, the CDR3 is 14 amino acids long. Only CDR3 DNA is held: 42 bases, read in frame from base 1. The V and J ends are trimmed by 4 bases and 5 bases, leaving 12 bases between them. In the germline V gene, CDR1 corresponds to WSHSY and CDR2 to SAAADI. The rearrangement combines TRBV10-2 with TRBJ2-1; there is no confident call for the D gene. The sequence was collected from a human donor with aplastic anemia. Source material: sorted CD4+, CD8+, or CD8+CD57+ T cells (not recorded which) from PBMCs. The CDR3 has the sequence CASSATGPNNEQFF. The DNA sequence reads TGCGCCAGCAGTGCTACCGGGCCCAACAATGAGCAGTTCTTC.